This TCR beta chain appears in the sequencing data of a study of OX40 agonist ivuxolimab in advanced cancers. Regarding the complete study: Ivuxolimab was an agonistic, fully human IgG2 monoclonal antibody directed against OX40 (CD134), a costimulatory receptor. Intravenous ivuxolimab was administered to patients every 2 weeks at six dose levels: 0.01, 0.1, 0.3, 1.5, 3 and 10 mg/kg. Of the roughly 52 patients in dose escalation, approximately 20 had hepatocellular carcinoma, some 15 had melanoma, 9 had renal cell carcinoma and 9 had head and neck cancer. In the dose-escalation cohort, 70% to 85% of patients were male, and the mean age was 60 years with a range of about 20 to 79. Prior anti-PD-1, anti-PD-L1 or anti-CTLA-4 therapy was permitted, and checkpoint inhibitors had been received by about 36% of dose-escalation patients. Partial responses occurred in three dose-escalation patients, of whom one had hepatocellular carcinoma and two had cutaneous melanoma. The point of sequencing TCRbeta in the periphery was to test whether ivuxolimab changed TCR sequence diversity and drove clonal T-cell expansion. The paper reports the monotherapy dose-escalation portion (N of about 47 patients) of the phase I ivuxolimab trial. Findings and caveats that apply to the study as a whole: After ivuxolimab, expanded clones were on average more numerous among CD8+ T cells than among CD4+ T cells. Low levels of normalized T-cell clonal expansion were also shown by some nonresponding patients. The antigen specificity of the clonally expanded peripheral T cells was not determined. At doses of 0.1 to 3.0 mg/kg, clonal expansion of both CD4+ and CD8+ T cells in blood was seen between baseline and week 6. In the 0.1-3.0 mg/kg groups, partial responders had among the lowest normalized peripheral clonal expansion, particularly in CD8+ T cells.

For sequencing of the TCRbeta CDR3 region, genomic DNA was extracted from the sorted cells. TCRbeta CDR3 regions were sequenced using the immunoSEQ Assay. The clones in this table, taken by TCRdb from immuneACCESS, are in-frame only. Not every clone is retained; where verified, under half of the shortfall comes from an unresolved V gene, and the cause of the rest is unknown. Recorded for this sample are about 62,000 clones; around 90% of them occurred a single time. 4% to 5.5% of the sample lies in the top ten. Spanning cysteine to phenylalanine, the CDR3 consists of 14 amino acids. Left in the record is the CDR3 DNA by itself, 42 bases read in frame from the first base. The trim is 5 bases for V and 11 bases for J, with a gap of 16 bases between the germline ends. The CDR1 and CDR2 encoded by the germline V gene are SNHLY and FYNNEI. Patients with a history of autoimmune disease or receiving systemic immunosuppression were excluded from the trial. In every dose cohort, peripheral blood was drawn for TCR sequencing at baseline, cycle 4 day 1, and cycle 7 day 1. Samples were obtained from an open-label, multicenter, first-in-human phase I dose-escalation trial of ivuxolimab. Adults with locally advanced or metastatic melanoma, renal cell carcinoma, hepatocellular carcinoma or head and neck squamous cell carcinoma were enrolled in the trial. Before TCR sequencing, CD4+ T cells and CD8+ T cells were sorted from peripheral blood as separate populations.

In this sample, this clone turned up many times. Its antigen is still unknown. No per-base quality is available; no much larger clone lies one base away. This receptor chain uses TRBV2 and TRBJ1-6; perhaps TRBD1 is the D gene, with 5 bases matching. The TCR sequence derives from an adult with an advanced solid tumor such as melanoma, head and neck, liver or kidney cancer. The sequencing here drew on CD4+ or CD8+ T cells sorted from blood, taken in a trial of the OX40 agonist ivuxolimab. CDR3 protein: CASSLSGVGAPLHF. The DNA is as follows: TGTGCCAGCAGTCTTAGCGGCGTGGGGGCACCCCTCCACTTT.